Following are 5 T cell receptor beta chains from one sample sequenced in a study of T cell changes during pregnancy in multiple sclerosis (dated by TCRdb to between 2018 and 2020). The method behind the library was the immunoSEQ multiplex PCR assay. TCRdb limited this immuneACCESS table to in-frame rearrangements with V and J called. A share of clones is missing; checked studies link under half to unresolved V genes, and the rest is unexplained. The sample profile shows 90,000 to 95,000 clones; 80% to 95% of them were found once. The ten top clones hold 3.5% to 4.5% of the sample. The specimen comprised peripheral blood, sampled in the first trimester of pregnancy. These receptors were obtained from a female donor with multiple sclerosis, enrolled in a pregnancy study.

As concerns this clone: Because the CDR3 is missing its conserved closing phenylalanine or tryptophan, this is likely a read error. The DNA is omitted, as the CDR3 cannot be located on it reliably, and the CDR3 follows TCRdb's listing. The chain uses TRBV12-5 and TRBJ1-1; TRBD1, the D gene given by the table, was not confirmed from the DNA. Per the germline V gene, CDR1 is LGHNT and CDR2 is FRNRAP. Counting both end residues, the CDR3 totals 12 amino acids. This chain's CDR3 is CASGLVARATGL.

The rearrangement uses TRBV18 and TRBJ2-5, with a weak D call TRBD1 (6 bases). Trimming shortened V by 0 bases and J by 5 bases, and 7 bases separated the two germline ends. Per the germline V gene, CDR1 is KGHSH and CDR2 is LQKENI. The CDR3 contains 13 residues. CDR3 protein: CASSPPRGETQYF. The CDR3 coding sequence is TGTGCCAGCTCACCACCCAGGGGCGAGACCCAGTACTTC.

The V gene is TRBV4-2, the J gene TRBJ2-7; 8 bases match TRBD2. The CDR3 is made up of 13 amino acids. V dropped 3 bases and J dropped 3; count of bases not matched to a gene: 1. Per the germline V gene, CDR1 is LGHNA and CDR2 is YNFKEQ. CDR3 nucleotides: TGTGCCAGCAGCCACGGGAGGGACTACGAGCAGTACTTC. This sequence encodes CASSHGRDYEQYF.

This chain connects TRBV5-4 to TRBJ1-6; D is perhaps TRBD1 (5 bases). The CDR3 length is 14 residues. V was shortened by 5 bases and J by 9 bases, with 15 bases between the two germline ends. Germline V lookup: CDR1 SGHNT, CDR2 YYREEE (reference sequence). The CDR3 nucleotides are TGTGCCAGCAGTCAACCAGGGCTAAGTTCACCCCTCCACTTT. Protein sequence: CASSQPGLSSPLHF.

This chain uses TRBV9 with TRBJ1-1; TRBD1 is a possible D gene (5 bases). The length of the CDR3 is 14 residues. The V end was cut by 0 bases, the J end by 4 bases, with 10 bases between. CDR1 is SGDLS, CDR2 YYNGEE, per germline. Written as DNA, the CDR3 is TGTGCCAGCAGCGTAGAAGGGGTGGGCACTGAAGCTTTCTTT. This encodes CASSVEGVGTEAFF.